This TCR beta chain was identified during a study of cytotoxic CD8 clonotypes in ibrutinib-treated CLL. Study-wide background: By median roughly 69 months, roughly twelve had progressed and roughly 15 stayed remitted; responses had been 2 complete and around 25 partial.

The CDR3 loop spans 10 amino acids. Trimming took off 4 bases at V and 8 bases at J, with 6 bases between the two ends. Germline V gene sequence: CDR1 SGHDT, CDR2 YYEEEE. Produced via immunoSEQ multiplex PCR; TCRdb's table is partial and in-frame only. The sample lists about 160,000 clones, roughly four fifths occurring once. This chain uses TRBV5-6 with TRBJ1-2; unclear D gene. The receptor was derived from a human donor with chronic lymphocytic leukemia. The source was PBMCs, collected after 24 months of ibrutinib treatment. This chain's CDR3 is CASSPPGYTF. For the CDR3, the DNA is TGTGCCAGCAGCCCCCCGGGCTACACCTTC.